This T cell receptor beta chain was observed in a study of T cell repertoires in cytomegalovirus infection. This clonotype was seen repeatedly, ten times or more. The CDR3 is 13 residues long. Germline V lookup: CDR1 DFQATT, CDR2 SNEGSKA (reference sequence). Trimming took off 3 bases at V and 4 bases at J, with 13 bases between the two ends. TCRdb re-called the reads through MiXCR, storing one row per CDR3 protein. The sample lists hundreds of thousands of distinct CDR3 sequences; 9.6% were seen once. V usage is TRBV20-1 and J usage is TRBJ2-7, with D perhaps TRBD1 (6 bases). Sample: PBMCs. This TCR was sampled from a human donor in good health (CMV status not recorded). Some clones in this sample may be carry-over from other donors' samples. CDR3 region: CSASTGQPYEQYF. The DNA of the CDR3 is TGCAGTGCTAGTACAGGACAGCCTTACGAGCAGTACTTC.